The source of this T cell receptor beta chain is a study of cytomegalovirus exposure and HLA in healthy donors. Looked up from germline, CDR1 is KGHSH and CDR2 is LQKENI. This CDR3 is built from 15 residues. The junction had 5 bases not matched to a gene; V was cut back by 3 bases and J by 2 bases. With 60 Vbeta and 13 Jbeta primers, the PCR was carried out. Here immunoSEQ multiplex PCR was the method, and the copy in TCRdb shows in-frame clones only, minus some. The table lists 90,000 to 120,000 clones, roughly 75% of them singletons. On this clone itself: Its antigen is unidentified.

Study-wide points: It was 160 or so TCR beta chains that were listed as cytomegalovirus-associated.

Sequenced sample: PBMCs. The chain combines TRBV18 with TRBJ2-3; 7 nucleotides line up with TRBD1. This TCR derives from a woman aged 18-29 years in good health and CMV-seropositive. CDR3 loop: CASSPGTEYTDTQYF. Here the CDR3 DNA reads TGTGCCAGCTCACCCGGGACAGAATACACAGATACGCAGTATTTT.